This paragraph reports one TCR beta chain. Its antigen is not identified. The CDR3 contains 12 residues. The germline V and J ends were trimmed by 6 bases and 3 bases, with 8 bases remaining between them. The germline CDR1 and CDR2 sequences are MNHNS and SASEGT. Using RNA template, CDR3s of TCR alpha and beta were amplified with iRepertoire arm-PCR. One entry per CDR3 protein, called by TCRdb with MiXCR from the multiplex PCR reads. This table has more than 300,000 distinct CDR3 sequences, approximately 42% appearing once. The sample belongs to a study of glioma-infiltrating T cells. Notes on the study in general: Signature shared blood CDR3 motifs were enriched in low-divergence and depleted in high-divergence patients.

This sequence joins TRBV6-1 and TRBJ2-5; D perhaps matches TRBD1 (6 bases). This receptor was obtained from a human donor with low-grade glioma or glioblastoma, undergoing nonglioma brain surgery, or in good health (not recorded which). Sequencing was carried out using glioma tissue, nonneoplastic brain tissue, or PBMCs (not recorded which). The CDR3 is CASRDRKETQYF. CDR3 DNA sequence: TGTGCCAGCAGAGACAGGAAAGAGACCCAGTACTTC.